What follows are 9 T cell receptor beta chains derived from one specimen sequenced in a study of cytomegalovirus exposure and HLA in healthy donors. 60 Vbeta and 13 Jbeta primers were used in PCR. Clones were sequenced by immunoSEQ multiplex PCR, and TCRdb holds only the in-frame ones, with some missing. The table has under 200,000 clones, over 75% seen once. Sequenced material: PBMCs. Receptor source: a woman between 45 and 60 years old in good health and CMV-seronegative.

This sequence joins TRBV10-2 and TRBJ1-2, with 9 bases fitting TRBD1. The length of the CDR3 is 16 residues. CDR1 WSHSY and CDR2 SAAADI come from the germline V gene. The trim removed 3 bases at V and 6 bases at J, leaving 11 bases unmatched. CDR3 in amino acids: CASSDPYSGTGHGYTF. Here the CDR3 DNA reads TGCGCCAGCAGTGACCCTTATTCCGGGACAGGGCATGGCTACACCTTC.

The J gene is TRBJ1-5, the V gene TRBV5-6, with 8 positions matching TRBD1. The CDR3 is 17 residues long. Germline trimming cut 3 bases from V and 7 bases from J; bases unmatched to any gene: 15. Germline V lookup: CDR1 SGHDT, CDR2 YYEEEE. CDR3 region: CASSSSTGRGPTQPQHF. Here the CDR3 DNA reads TGTGCCAGCAGCTCATCCACGGGCAGGGGGCCGACCCAGCCCCAGCATTTT.

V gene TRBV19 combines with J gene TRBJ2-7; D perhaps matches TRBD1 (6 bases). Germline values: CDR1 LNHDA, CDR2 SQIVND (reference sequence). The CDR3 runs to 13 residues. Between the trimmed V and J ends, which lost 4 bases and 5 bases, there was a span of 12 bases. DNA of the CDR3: TGTGCCAGTAGTAGAACAGGGACCCACGAGCAGTACTTC. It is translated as CASSRTGTHEQYF.

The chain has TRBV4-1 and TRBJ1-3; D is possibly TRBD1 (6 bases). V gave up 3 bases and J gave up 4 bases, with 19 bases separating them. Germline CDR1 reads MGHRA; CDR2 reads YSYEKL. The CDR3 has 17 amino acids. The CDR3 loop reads CASSQTEQGIVGNTIYF. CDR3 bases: TGCGCCAGCAGCCAGACTGAACAGGGAATTGTCGGAAACACCATATATTTT.

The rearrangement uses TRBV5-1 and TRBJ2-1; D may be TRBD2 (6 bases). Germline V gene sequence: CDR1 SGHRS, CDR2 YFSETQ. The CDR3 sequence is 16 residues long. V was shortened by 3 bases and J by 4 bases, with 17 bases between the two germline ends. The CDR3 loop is CASSSEGLGGYNEQFF. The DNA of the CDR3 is TGCGCCAGCAGCTCGGAGGGCCTAGGCGGGTACAATGAGCAGTTCTTC.

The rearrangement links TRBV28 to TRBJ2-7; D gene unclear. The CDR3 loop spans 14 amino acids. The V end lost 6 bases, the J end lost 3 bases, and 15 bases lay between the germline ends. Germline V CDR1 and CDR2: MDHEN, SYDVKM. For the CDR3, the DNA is TGTGCCAGCAGCTACCCGGCAGGTCGCTACGAGCAGTACTTC. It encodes CASSYPAGRYEQYF.

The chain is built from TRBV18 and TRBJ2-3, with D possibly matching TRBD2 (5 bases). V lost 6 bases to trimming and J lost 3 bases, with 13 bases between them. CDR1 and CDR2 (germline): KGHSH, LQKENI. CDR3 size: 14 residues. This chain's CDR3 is CASSPSEGTDTQYF. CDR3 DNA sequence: TGTGCCAGCTCGCCCTCCGAGGGTACAGATACGCAGTATTTT.

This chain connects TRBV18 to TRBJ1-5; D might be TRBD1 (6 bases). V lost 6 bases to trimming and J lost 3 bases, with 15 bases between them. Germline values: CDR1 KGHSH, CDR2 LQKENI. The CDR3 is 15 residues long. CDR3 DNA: TGTGCCAGCTCCCCAACAGGGTTGACCAATCAGCCCCAGCATTTT. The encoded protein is CASSPTGLTNQPQHF.

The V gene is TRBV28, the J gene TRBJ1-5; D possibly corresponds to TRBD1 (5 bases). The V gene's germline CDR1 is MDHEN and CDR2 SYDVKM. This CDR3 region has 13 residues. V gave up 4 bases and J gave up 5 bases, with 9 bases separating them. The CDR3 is CASSYRPDQPQHF. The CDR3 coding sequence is TGTGCCAGCAGTTACAGGCCCGATCAGCCCCAGCATTTT.